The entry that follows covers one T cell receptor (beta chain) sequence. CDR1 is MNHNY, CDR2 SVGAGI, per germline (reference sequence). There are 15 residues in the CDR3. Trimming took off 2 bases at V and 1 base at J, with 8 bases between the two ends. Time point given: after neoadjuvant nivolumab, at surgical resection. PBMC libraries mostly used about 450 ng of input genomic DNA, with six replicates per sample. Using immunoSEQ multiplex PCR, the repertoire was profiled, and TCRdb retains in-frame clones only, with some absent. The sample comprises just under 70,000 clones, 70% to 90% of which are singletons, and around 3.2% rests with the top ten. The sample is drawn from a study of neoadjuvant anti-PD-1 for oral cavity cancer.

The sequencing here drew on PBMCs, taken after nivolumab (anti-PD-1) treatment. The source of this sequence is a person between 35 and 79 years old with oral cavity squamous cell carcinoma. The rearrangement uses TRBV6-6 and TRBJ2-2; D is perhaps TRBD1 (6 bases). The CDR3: CASSYQTGNTGELFF. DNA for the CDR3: TGTGCCAGCAGTTACCAGACAGGGAACACCGGGGAGCTGTTTTTT.